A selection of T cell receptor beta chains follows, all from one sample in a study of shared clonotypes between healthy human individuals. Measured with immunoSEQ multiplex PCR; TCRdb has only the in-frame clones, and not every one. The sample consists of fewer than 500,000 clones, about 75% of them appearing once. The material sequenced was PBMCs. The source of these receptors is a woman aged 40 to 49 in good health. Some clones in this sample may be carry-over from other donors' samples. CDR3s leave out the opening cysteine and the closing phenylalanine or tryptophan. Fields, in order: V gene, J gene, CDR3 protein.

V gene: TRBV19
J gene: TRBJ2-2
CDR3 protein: ASSIASGRLNTGELF

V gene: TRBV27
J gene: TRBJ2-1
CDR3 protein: ASSLTSGNYNEQF

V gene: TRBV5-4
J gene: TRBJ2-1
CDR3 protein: ASSLGGTGGNEQF

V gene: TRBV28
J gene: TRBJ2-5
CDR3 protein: ASSYPIRERKETQY

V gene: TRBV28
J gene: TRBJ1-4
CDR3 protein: ATEGGATNEKLF

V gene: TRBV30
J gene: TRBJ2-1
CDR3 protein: AWTGLARDNEQF

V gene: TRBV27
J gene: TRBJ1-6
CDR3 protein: ASSFMNSPLH

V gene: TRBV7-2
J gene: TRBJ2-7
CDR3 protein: ASSEGLAEGYEQY

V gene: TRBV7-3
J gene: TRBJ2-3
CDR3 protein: ASSLLAASTDTQY

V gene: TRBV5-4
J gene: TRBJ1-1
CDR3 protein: ASSLGTEAF

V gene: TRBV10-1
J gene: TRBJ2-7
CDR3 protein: ASSEGGSWYEQY

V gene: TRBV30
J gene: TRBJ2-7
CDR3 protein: AWGQGGYEQY

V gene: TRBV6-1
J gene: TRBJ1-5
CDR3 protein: ASSEISYQPQH

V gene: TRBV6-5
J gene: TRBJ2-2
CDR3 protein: AGMAANTGELF

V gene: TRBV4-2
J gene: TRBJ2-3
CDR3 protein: ASSPGGGTTADTQY

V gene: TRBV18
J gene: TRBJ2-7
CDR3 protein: ASSKGQGNMDEQY

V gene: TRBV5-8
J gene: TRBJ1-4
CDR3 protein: ASSSWTGWGEKLF

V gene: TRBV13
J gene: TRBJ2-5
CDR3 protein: ASSPRTGTGGAGGETQY

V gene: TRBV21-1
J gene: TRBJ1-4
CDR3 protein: ASSKRGAGENEKLF

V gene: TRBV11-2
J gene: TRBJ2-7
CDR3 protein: ASNPQGPNGEQY

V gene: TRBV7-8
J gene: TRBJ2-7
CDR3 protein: ASSLSRLAATSYEQY

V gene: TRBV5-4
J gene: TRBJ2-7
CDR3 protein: ASSSTSGGDEQY

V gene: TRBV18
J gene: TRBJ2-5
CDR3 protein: ASSPRERELLPETQY

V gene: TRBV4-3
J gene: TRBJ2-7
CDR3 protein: ASSQSALGTDYYEQY

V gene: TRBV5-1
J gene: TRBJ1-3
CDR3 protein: ASSEGDSRNTIY

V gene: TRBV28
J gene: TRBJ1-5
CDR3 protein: ASSLWVPGPGGNQPQH

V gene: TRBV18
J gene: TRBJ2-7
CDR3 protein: ASSPSWGQY

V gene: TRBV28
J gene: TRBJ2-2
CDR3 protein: ASSSPGTENTGELF

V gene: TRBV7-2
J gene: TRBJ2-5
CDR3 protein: ASSYQRGGQETQY

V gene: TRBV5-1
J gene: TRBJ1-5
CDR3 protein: ASRIFPDSNQPQH

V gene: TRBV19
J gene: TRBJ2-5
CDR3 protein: ASSMDRGETQY

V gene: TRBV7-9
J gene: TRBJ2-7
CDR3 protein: ASSFRGALYEQY

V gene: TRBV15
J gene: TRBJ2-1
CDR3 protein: ATSAPPGQGFEQF

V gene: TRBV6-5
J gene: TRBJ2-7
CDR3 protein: ASGRGGDEQY

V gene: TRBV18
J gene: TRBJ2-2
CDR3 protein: ASSPPQGAQTGELF

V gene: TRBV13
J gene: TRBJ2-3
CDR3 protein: ASSLRVGQSTDTQY

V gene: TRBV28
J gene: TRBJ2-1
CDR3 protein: ASSLSPGGHNEQF

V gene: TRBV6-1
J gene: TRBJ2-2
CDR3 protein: ASRELSMTGELF

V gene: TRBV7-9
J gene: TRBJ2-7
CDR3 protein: ASRLGAQGEQY

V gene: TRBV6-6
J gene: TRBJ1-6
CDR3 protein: ASSYRTAAPDSPLH

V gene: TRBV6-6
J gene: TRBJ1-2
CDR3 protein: ASLRGGQNYGYT

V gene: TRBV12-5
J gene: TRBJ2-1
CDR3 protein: ASGQTGGSWDNEQF